The T cell receptor (beta chain) described here comes from a study of OX40 agonist ivuxolimab in advanced cancers. This CDR3 contains 16 residues. Germline V CDR1 and CDR2: ENHRY, SYGVKD. With V trimmed by 6 bases and J by 2 bases, 9 bases remained unmatched. TCRdb's copy holds only in-frame clones and misses some; the assay was immunoSEQ multiplex PCR. In the table there are 53,000 or so clones, approximately 83% of which are singletons. Peripheral blood came from all dose cohorts at three timepoints. This TCR was recovered from an adult with an advanced solid tumor such as melanoma, head and neck, liver or kidney cancer. The sequences come from CD4+ or CD8+ T cells sorted from blood, collected in a trial of the OX40 agonist ivuxolimab. This chain links TRBV10-3 with TRBJ2-3, with 9 bases lining up with TRBD2. The CDR3 is CAISPISGGFTDTQYF. CDR3 DNA sequence: TGTGCCATCAGCCCCATTAGCGGGGGATTCACAGATACGCAGTATTTT.